This T cell receptor beta chain was recorded in a study of blood T cell repertoires in COVID-19. About the research overall: The United States, Italy and Spain supplied acute and convalescent COVID-19 samples. The analysed material was cDNA or gDNA that came from T cells, B-cell-depleted T cells, or PBMCs.

This clone showed up just once. Per germline, CDR1 LGHDT and CDR2 YNNKEL (reference sequence). V gave up 5 bases and J gave up 2 bases; unmatched junction bases: 6. CDR3 size: 15 residues. As handled by the study authors: Nucleated cell number was recorded as an estimate derived from reference gene primer amplification. Method: immunoSEQ multiplex PCR; TCRdb's copy keeps in-frame clones and lacks some. For V, J and clone size, that table is used; D and trimming come from the DNA. The sample carries around 270,000 clones, roughly 86% recorded once. The specimen sequenced was peripheral blood. The chain links TRBV3-1 (or the pseudogene TRBV3-2) to TRBJ2-3, with TRBD2 identical over 8 bases. The origin of this receptor is a middle-aged man who had recovered from COVID-19. CDR3 sequence (DNA): TGTGCCAGCAGCGATACTAGCGGATACACAGATACGCAGTATTTT. This gives the protein CASSDTSGYTDTQYF.